The 14 T cell receptor beta chains listed next were all sequenced from one sample in a study of spatial heterogeneity in lung cancer. One entry per CDR3 protein results from TCRdb running MiXCR on the 5' RACE reads. This sample carries 39,000 or so distinct CDR3 sequences, 6.5% to 9% of them seen once, and the ten largest clones take about 26%. As to time point: sample taken at primary tumor resection. Unsorted samples of tumor, nontumor lung or frozen PBMC had their whole RNA sequenced. Sequenced material: PBMCs, taken at surgery. These TCRs come from a male donor with early-stage non-small cell lung cancer.

The chain is built from TRBV7-2 and TRBJ1-1, with 10 bases aligning to TRBD1. The CDR3 has 15 residues. CDR1 is SGHTA and CDR2 is FQGNSA in the germline V gene. The trim removed 3 bases at V and 4 bases at J, leaving 5 bases unmatched. The DNA for the CDR3 is TGTGCCAGCAGCTTCGGACAGGGGGGCACCACTGAAGCTTTCTTT. Translation: CASSFGQGGTTEAFF.

This clonotype was found many times. V and J are TRBV27 and TRBJ1-2; D uncertain. Trimming took off 3 bases at V and 8 bases at J, with 16 bases between the two ends. CDR1 MNHEY and CDR2 SMNVEV come from the germline V gene (reference sequence). The CDR3 runs 14 residues. The CDR3 coding sequence is TGTGCCAGCAGTTTCTGGGCCCGGGGAGGAGGCTACACCTTC. It translates to CASSFWARGGGYTF.

CDR3 region: CASSLVTSGAGDTQYF. CDR3 nucleotide sequence: TGTGCCAGCAGCTTAGTCACTAGCGGGGCGGGGGATACGCAGTATTTT. This chain joins TRBV11-3 and TRBJ2-3; 10 bases map to TRBD2. Trimming cost V 1 base and J 6 bases; bases outside gene matches: 7. Germline V CDR1 and CDR2: SGHNT, YENEEA. The CDR3 spans 16 residues.

In this sample, this clonotype turned up many times. This rearrangement joins TRBV20-1 to TRBJ2-3; unclear D gene. The length of the CDR3 is 16 residues. V lost 3 bases to trimming and J lost 0 bases, with 16 bases between them. In germline, CDR1 is DFQATT, CDR2 SNEGSKA (reference sequence). CDR3: CSASSGYQRSTDTQYF. DNA of the CDR3: TGCAGTGCTAGTTCGGGTTATCAAAGGAGCACAGATACGCAGTATTTT.

The rearrangement links TRBV11-3 to TRBJ1-1, with no clear D. In germline, CDR1 is SGHNT, CDR2 YENEEA. CDR3 length: 14 residues. The V end was cut by 3 bases, the J end by 1 base, with 9 bases between. The CDR3, as DNA: TGTGCCAGCAGCTTCAGCGGAGGGAACACTGAAGCTTTCTTT. This sequence encodes CASSFSGGNTEAFF.

This clonotype was recorded many times. This chain links TRBV27 with TRBJ2-3, with D possibly TRBD2 on 7 matching bases. V lost 5 bases, J lost 1 base, and 16 bases lay in between. Germline CDR1 is MNHEY and CDR2 is SMNVEV (reference sequence). The CDR3 length is 16 residues. In DNA, the CDR3 is TGTGCCAGCAGTGTCGTGCGGGGGCCGGGCACAGATACGCAGTATTTT. Its translation is CASSVVRGPGTDTQYF.

The chain employs TRBV5-1 and TRBJ2-7; D might be TRBD2 (6 bases). CDR3 length equals 15 residues. In germline, CDR1 is SGHRS, CDR2 YFSETQ. Trimming pared 1 base from V and 4 bases from J, leaving 15 bases between. Here the CDR3 DNA reads TGCGCCAGCAGCTTGATGGGGGGAATCGGTTACGAGCAGTACTTC. Protein product: CASSLMGGIGYEQYF. The variable domain in full, completed from reference TRBV5-1 and TRBJ2-7, reads KAGVTQTPRYLIKTRGQQVTLSCSPISGHRSVSWYQQTPGQGLQFLFEYFSETQRNKGNFPGRFSGRQFSNSRSEMNVSTLELGDSALYLCASSLMGGIGYEQYFGPGTRLTVT.

At least ten counts were recorded for this clonotype. The chain joins TRBV7-6 to TRBJ1-1; no clear D gene. The CDR3 loop spans 12 amino acids. CDR1 and CDR2 from the germline V gene are SGHVS and FNYEAQ. Trimming took 5 bases from V and 6 from J, leaving 10 bases between them. CDR3 residues: CASSPSGPEAFF. For the CDR3, the DNA is TGTGCCAGCAGCCCCTCTGGCCCTGAAGCTTTCTTT.

V usage is TRBV11-3 and J usage is TRBJ2-5, with D unclear. The CDR3 spans 14 residues. V was pared by 1 base and J by 1 base, with 7 bases between. In germline, CDR1 is SGHNT, CDR2 YENEEA. CDR3 DNA: TGTGCCAGCAGCTTAGCGGTCAGCCAAGAGACCCAGTACTTC. It specifies CASSLAVSQETQYF. Complete variable domain (other parts from reference TRBV11-3 and TRBJ2-5): EAGVVQSPRYKIIEKKQPVAFWCNPISGHNTLYWYLQNLGQGPELLIRYENEEAVDDSQLPKDRFSAERLKGVDSTLKIQPAELGDSAVYLCASSLAVSQETQYFGPGTRLLVL.

The rearrangement joins TRBV6-2 or TRBV6-3 to TRBJ2-7, with D possibly being TRBD1 or TRBD2 (5 bases each). Trimming pared 6 bases from V and 0 bases from J, leaving 12 bases between. The CDR3 runs to 14 residues. The germline V gene encodes CDR1 MNHEY and CDR2 SVGEGT. The CDR3 sequence: CASSLPGPSYEQYF. CDR3 DNA: TGTGCCAGCAGCCTCCCGGGGCCCTCCTACGAGCAGTACTTC.

Concerning this clonotype: Since a much larger clone is just one base distant, this may be a read error. This rearrangement joins TRBV27 to TRBJ1-5; 8 bases match TRBD1. The germline gives CDR1 MNHEY, CDR2 SMNVEV (reference sequence). The V and J ends lost 10 bases and 7 bases, in that order; junction bases with no gene match: 15. The CDR3 contains 15 residues. The CDR3 DNA sequence: TGTGCCACCAGCCCAACAGGGGGGGCATGGCAGCCCCAGCATTTT. Protein sequence: CATSPTGGAWQPQHF.

This clonotype was recorded a few times. The J gene is TRBJ2-4, the V gene TRBV2, with TRBD2 matching over 7 bases. The CDR3 extends over 17 amino acids. CDR1 and CDR2 (germline): SNHLY, FYNNEI. Trimming removed 6 bases from V and 2 bases from J; junction bases left unmatched: 13. The CDR3 DNA is TGTGCCAGCAGGCGGGAGAATCTACTAGCAACCAAAAACATTCAGTACTTC. Residues: CASRRENLLATKNIQYF. Together with reference TRBV2 and TRBJ2-4, the CDR3 gives the full variable domain: EPEVTQTPSHQVTQMGQEVILRCVPISNHLYFYWYRQILGQKVEFLVSFYNNEISEKSEIFDDQFSVERPDGSNFTLKIRSTKLEDSAMYFCASRRENLLATKNIQYFGAGTRLSVL.

This clonotype has more than one count but fewer than ten. The chain couples TRBV20-1 to TRBJ1-2; 7 nucleotides match TRBD1. V trimming: 7 bases; J trimming: 3 bases; junction bases outside the gene matches: 8. Germline CDR1 and CDR2: DFQATT and SNEGSKA (reference sequence). This CDR3 spans 13 amino acids. The CDR3: CSVRTGADYGYTF. The CDR3 DNA sequence: TGCAGTGTTCGGACAGGCGCCGACTATGGCTACACCTTC.

This clonotype was found a few times. CDR3: CASRERGGNTIYF. The CDR3 coding sequence is TGTGCCAGCCGAGAACGGGGTGGAAACACCATATATTTT. The V and J genes are TRBV12-3 or TRBV12-4 and TRBJ1-3, with D unclear. CDR3 size: 13 residues. V lost 8 bases and J 3 bases, leaving 11 bases between the germline ends.